The rows below give T cell receptor beta chains drawn from one sample of a study of cytomegalovirus exposure and HLA in healthy donors. Produced via immunoSEQ multiplex PCR; TCRdb's table is partial and in-frame only. Of 65,000 to 90,000 clones in the sample, roughly 71% are singletons; the top ten hold roughly 12%. Sequenced: PBMCs. These receptors all come from a man between 70 and 80 years old in good health and CMV-seronegative. Both conserved end residues are part of each CDR3. The D gene is left open where the match is weak. Rows may omit the clone size; those that give it use once, few, many or a size class.

J	V	size	D	CDR3	DNA
TRBJ1-6	TRBV18	-	-	CASSKESSYNSPLHF	TGTGCCAGCTCAAAAGAGAGCTCCTATAATTCACCCCTCCACTTT
TRBJ2-7	TRBV7-2	-	TRBD2	CASSLEASGYLSSYEQYF	TGTGCCAGCAGCTTAGAGGCTAGCGGGTACCTTTCCTCCTACGAGCAGTACTTC
TRBJ1-2	TRBV6-5	once	-	CASSTQQGGHYGYTF	TGTGCCAGCAGTACTCAACAGGGTGGGCACTATGGCTACACCTTC
TRBJ2-1	TRBV30	-	TRBD2	CAWSYTSGNYNEQFF	TGTGCCTGGAGTTATACTAGCGGGAACTACAATGAGCAGTTCTTC
TRBJ2-5	TRBV6-5	-	-	CASSYSTGQETQYF	TGTGCCAGCAGTTACTCGACAGGCCAAGAGACCCAGTACTTC
TRBJ2-1	TRBV9	few	TRBD2	CASSAFSGGQFF	TGTGCCAGCAGCGCCTTTAGCGGGGGACAGTTCTTC
TRBJ1-2	TRBV5-1	few	TRBD1	CASSLGDGTGDRSGYTF	TGCGCCAGCAGCTTGGGCGACGGGACAGGGGATCGAAGTGGCTACACCTTC
TRBJ2-7	TRBV19	-	TRBD2	CASSTGLAGGSYVNEQYF	TGTGCCAGTAGTACGGGACTAGCGGGGGGCTCCTACGTAAACGAGCAGTACTTC
TRBJ1-5	TRBV21-1	-	-	CASSDRRTPQHF	TGTGCCAGCAGTGACAGGCGAACGCCCCAGCATTTT
TRBJ1-2	TRBV6-1	-	-	CASSVLRGADGYTF	TGTGCCAGCAGTGTCCTTCGGGGGGCAGATGGCTACACCTTC
TRBJ2-7	TRBV11-3	-	-	CASSLQSGNYEQYF	TGTGCCAGCAGCTTACAATCAGGGAACTACGAGCAGTACTTC
TRBJ2-3	TRBV19	-	TRBD2	CASSIGAGANTDTQYF	TGTGCCAGTAGTATAGGAGCGGGGGCCAACACAGATACGCAGTATTTT
TRBJ1-2	TRBV27	-	-	CASSPGLTNYGYTF	TGTGCCAGCAGTCCAGGACTGACTAACTATGGCTACACCTTC
TRBJ1-5	TRBV29-1	-	TRBD1	CSVIQGTDQPQHF	TGCAGCGTTATACAGGGGACAGATCAGCCCCAGCATTTT
TRBJ2-7	TRBV30	-	TRBD1	CAWSTTGIFDEQYF	TGTGCCTGGAGTACGACAGGGATCTTCGACGAGCAGTACTTC
TRBJ1-2	TRBV7-2	-	TRBD1	CASSPTRQGLNGYTF	TGTGCCAGCAGCCCCACTAGACAGGGCTTGAATGGCTACACCTTC
TRBJ2-7	TRBV18	-	TRBD1	CASSPTGGTYEQYF	TGTGCCAGCTCACCAACAGGGGGAACCTACGAGCAGTACTTC
TRBJ1-5	TRBV7-9	few	-	CASSGTGNQPQHF	TGTGCCAGCAGCGGCACAGGCAATCAGCCCCAGCATTTT
TRBJ1-2	TRBV6-5	-	TRBD1	CASKDPGQGAYGYTF	TGTGCCAGCAAGGATCCCGGACAGGGGGCTTATGGCTACACCTTC
TRBJ2-1	TRBV7-9	-	TRBD2	CASSLAGGLRNEQFF	TGTGCCAGCAGCTTAGCGGGAGGGCTCAGGAATGAGCAGTTCTTC
TRBJ1-5	TRBV7-2	-	TRBD1	CASSLGGTGGFGSNQPQHF	TGTGCCAGCAGCTTAGGGGGGACAGGGGGATTCGGTAGCAATCAGCCCCAGCATTTT
TRBJ2-3	TRBV7-9	few	TRBD2	CASSSRTSGRYTDTQYF	TGTGCCAGCAGCTCCCGGACTAGCGGGAGGTACACAGATACGCAGTATTTT
TRBJ2-1	TRBV7-2	-	TRBD1	CASSFRQGAYEQFF	TGTGCCAGCAGCTTTAGGCAGGGGGCCTATGAGCAGTTCTTC
TRBJ2-3	TRBV11-2	once	-	CASSLVPLATDTQYF	TGTGCCAGCAGCTTAGTGCCCCTAGCAACAGATACGCAGTATTTT
TRBJ1-2	TRBV11-2	-	TRBD1	CASSSGTGLYGYTF	TGTGCCAGCAGCTCGGGGACAGGGCTCTATGGCTACACCTTC
TRBJ1-5	TRBV4-1	-	-	CASSQEGRGLSNQPQHF	TGCGCCAGCAGCCAAGAGGGGCGGGGGTTAAGCAATCAGCCCCAGCATTTT